The sequence of this T cell receptor beta chain was determined in a study of shared clonotypes between healthy human individuals (dated by TCRdb to the early 2020s). With regard to the full study: The cohort comprised a couple of women and three men aged 18 to 49 years. For each donor, three plates each were used for CD4 naive and CD4 memory, two plates were used for CD8 naive, and one plate was used for CD8 memory. To estimate repertoire size and how much clonotype sharing occurs between individuals, the study deeply sequenced the blood TCR repertoires of five or six healthy adults. Per donor, leukapheresis produced somewhere between about 0.94 and 9 billion PBMCs. To increase sequencing depth and limit assay-specific biases, TCR repertoire library preparation and sequencing were carried out by different laboratories using diverse techniques.

On this clone itself: Its target antigen remains unknown. Base qualities are not at hand, and no much larger clone is one base apart. Other nucleotide sequences from this sample produce the same CDR3.

CD8 naive samples were obtained by positive selection for CCR7 among CD45RO-negative cells, yielding a CD45RA+CCR7+ population from which TemRA cells were excluded. Donors were healthy HIV-negative adults with no recently reported acute infections or vaccinations. Only Caucasian adults living in Nashville, Tennessee, USA were represented among the donors. After blood collection by leukapheresis, PBMCs were isolated using Ficoll-Histopaque density gradient centrifugation and then cryopreserved in the vapor phase of liquid nitrogen. Purity and quantity of every magnetically sorted T cell population were checked by analytical flow cytometry. Each sorted fraction had its genomic DNA isolated and then quantified by UV absorbance on a Nanodrop 2000c. Using the deep immunoSEQ assay, TCR CDR3 regions were amplified from genomic DNA by multiplex PCR. Extracted genomic DNA from each cell subset was distributed evenly across all wells of several immunoSEQ 96-well plates, and each plate was treated as a replicate. Each replicate PCR for sorted subsets received around 200 ng genomic DNA, equal to 28,000 or so T cell genomes. The purified libraries were quantified using a Qubit 3.0 fluorometer, sized with a Bioanalyzer 2100, and then quantified again using the KAPA Library Quantification kit. A separate single-read 150-cycle Illumina NextSeq 550 flow cell was used to sequence each immunoSEQ 96-well plate. From the authors' description of their analysis: Because only junctional sequences without quality scores were contained in the immunoSEQ output, filtering matching that applied to full-length reads could not be performed. To assign V/J genes and CDR3, sequences were annotated using PyIR, a Python wrapper for IgBLAST v1.9, with IMGT germline references. Reads were filtered out if the reads had weak V/J assignments (E-value above 1e-6), no CDR3, stop codons, out-of-frame junctions, or ambiguous translated residues. V3J clonotypes were defined as sequences sharing an identical inferred V gene, J gene, and CDR3 amino acid sequence. The percentage overlap between two repertoires was calculated by dividing the number of shared unique clonotypes by the size of the smaller repertoire. Three approaches were used to assess repertoire richness: RTK rarefaction, the Chao1 estimator, and Recon v2.1 estimates of unobserved clonotypes. Generation probabilities were computed with OLGA for all TCRbeta clonotypes obtained by the gDNA method from four donors. Drawn from immuneACCESS, this table holds only the in-frame rearrangements with V and J called that TCRdb kept. Clones are partly lost; checked studies trace under half to an unresolved V gene and leave the rest unexplained. V and J calls and clone size are given by that table; D and trimming were obtained from the DNA. The sample table shows about 2.1 million clones, and approximately 92% are seen once. The biggest ten clones account for roughly 1.7% of the sample.

The CDR3 measures 14 amino acids from cysteine to phenylalanine. The entry retains the CDR3 DNA only, 42 bases that are in frame from base 1. Per the germline V gene, MNHEY is the CDR1 and SVGAGI is the CDR2. V lost 2 bases and J lost 2 bases; the stretch between them is 6 bases long. Results the study describes overall, beyond this receptor: Only blood was sampled, and tissue TCR repertoires likely differ from those in blood. Rarefaction of sorted-subset datasets indicated incomplete sequencing despite the large sequencing depth. Because the study included a small number of donors, the genetic and exposure-history diversity represented was limited. Higher generation probabilities were observed for clonotypes shared by all four sorted-subset donors than for non-shared clonotypes. Pairwise subsampling indicated that sequencing depth was expected to affect the degree of clonotype sharing among donors. Estimated clonotype richness was generally larger for naive than for memory subsets. Roughly 5% of naive CD4, 3.5% of naive CD8, around 2.3% of memory CD4, and around 0.4% of memory CD8 clonotypes were shared across several donors.

This clonotype was obtained from a man aged 18-30 years in good health. Some clones in this sample may be carry-over from other donors' samples. The sequence joins TRBV6-5 to TRBJ2-2; the D segment might be TRBD1 or TRBD2, since each matches 5 bases. Sequenced: naive CD8+ T cells from PBMCs. This specimen's cell subset or site label, per the study, means: CD45RA+CCR7+. The nucleotides are TGTGCCAGCAGTTACGGGGGAAACACCGGGGAGCTGTTTTTT. It codes for CASSYGGNTGELFF.